Below, 24 T cell receptor beta chains from the same sample are listed, as sequenced in a study of tumor-infiltrating lymphocytes in primary liver carcinoma. With approximately 470 ng total RNA as template and a constant-region primer, TCR beta cDNA was made. Library construction for TCR beta comprised three nested multiplex PCR rounds performed with slightly modified ARM-PCR. Two initial PCR rounds of approximately 10 cycles each paired TRBV1-TRBV30 forward primers with a C-beta reverse primer. TCRdb called the multiplex PCR reads again in MiXCR, with one record for every CDR3 protein. The repertoire has tens of thousands of distinct CDR3 sequences, about two thirds of them found once; the top ten carry roughly 40%. From about 20-30 mg of unsorted bulk tissue, DNA and RNA were co-extracted together. Sequencing was performed on liver tumor tissue from sampling region 4. Subset noted: tumor region T4, right-lateral pole. These receptors were obtained from a man in his forties or fifties with primary liver carcinoma and hepatitis B virus infection.

This clonotype was seen only once. The junction departs from the called germline gene at one end, perhaps through a read error. The chain uses TRBV29-1 and TRBJ2-5; 11 bases map to TRBD1. The length of the CDR3 is 15 residues. The germline V gene encodes CDR1 SQVTM and CDR2 ANQGSEA. The CDR3 region is CRVEADRGRAETQYF. In nucleotides, the CDR3 is TGCAGGGTTGAAGCGGACAGGGGGCGTGCTGAGACCCAGTACTTC.

As to this clonotype: This may stem from a read error, because a much larger clone lies one nucleotide away. The chain has TRBV4-3 and TRBJ1-2; weak D call: TRBD1 (6 bases). This CDR3 region has 15 residues. Germline assignment: CDR1 LGHNA and CDR2 YSLEER. V lost 2 bases and J lost 6, with 16 bases in between. CDR3 amino acids: CASSQNTRGPHGYTF. The CDR3 DNA reads as TGCGCCAGCAGCCAAAATACGCGGGGGCCTCATGGCTACACCTTC.

As for this clonotype: Given a much more abundant clone one base away, this may be a read error. This chain uses TRBV6-5 with TRBJ1-4; no reliable D call. The CDR3 length is 14 residues. V was trimmed by 6 bases and J by 6 bases, leaving 14 bases between them. Germline CDR1 and CDR2: MNHEY and SVGAGI. The CDR3 loop reads CASRYGGVDEKLFF. CDR3 nucleotide sequence: TGTGCCAGCAGATACGGAGGTGTTGATGAAAAACTGTTTTTT.

The table lists this clonotype with a count of one. A read error may produce the germline difference seen at one junction end. The chain carries TRBV11-1 and TRBJ2-5; 10 bases fit TRBD1. The germline gives CDR1 SGHAT, CDR2 FQDESV (reference sequence). This CDR3 spans 16 amino acids. CDR3 region: CTSCQGQGVIQETHYF. DNA for the CDR3: TGTACCAGCTGCCAAGGACAGGGGGTAATTCAAGAGACCCACTACTTC.

Regarding this clonotype: Being one base from a much bigger clone, this may be a read error. The rearrangement links TRBV28 to TRBJ2-2; a possible D gene is TRBD2 (6 bases). CDR3 length: 16 residues. CDR1 is MDHEN and CDR2 is SYDVKM in the germline V gene. CDR3 nucleotide sequence: TGTGCCAGCAGCCCCCCCGGGGACCGGTTAACCGGGGGGCTGTTTTTT. Translated, it gives CASSPPGDRLTGGLFF.

This clonotype was found once. At one of its ends the junction is not consistent with the germline gene, which may arise from a read error. The CDR3 bases are TGTGCCAGCAGTTTGAGCGGACCCCGTGCTGGTACGCAGTACTTT. Its translation is CASSLSGPRAGTQYF. The chain uses TRBV28 and TRBJ2-3; possible D gene TRBD2, 5 bases. This CDR3 has 15 residues. Germline loops: CDR1 MDHEN, CDR2 SYDVKM.

In regard to this clonotype: An end of the junction does not agree with germline; a read error may underlie this. V gene TRBV6-2 or TRBV6-3 combines with J gene TRBJ2-4; D is perhaps TRBD1 (5 bases). Germline V gives CDR1 MNHEY, CDR2 SVGEGT. This CDR3 contains 13 residues. This CDR3 is CTSSQGHESIQYF. The DNA of the CDR3 is TGTACCAGCAGTCAAGGACACGAAAGCATTCAGTACTTC.

As concerns this clonotype: A junction end diverges from the germline sequence, so it may reflect a read error. The gene calls are TRBV6-1 and TRBJ2-2, with a weak D call TRBD1 (6 bases). The CDR3 contains 15 residues. Per the germline V gene, CDR1 is MNHNS and CDR2 is SASEGT. The CDR3 bases are TGCGCCACAGGGTGGGACACTAAGAAGACCGGGGAGCTGTTTTTT. Residues: CATGWDTKKTGELFF.

To note about this clonotype: This CDR3 is missing its conserved last phenylalanine or tryptophan, likely due to a read error. This chain uses TRBV29-1 with TRBJ2-3, with 11 bases fitting TRBD2. The CDR3 contains 15 residues. Germline CDR1 SQVTM, CDR2 ANQGSEA. V lost 5 bases and J lost 5; bases outside the gene matches: 9. CDR3 region: CSVSGTSGSIDTQYY. The DNA of the CDR3 is TGCAGCGTTTCCGGGACTAGCGGATCCATAGATACGCAGTATTAT.

This clonotype was counted once. The CDR3 does not close with the conserved phenylalanine or tryptophan, likely indicating a read error. This sequence joins TRBV5-4 and TRBJ1-2; no clear D. In germline, CDR1 is SGHNT, CDR2 YYREEE (reference sequence). Deletions cut 5 bases from V and 5 bases from J, with 13 bases between. This CDR3 has 13 amino acids. CDR3 nucleotide sequence: TGTGCCAGCAGTCGAGGCGGGAAATATGGCTACACCCTC. Protein: CASSRGGKYGYTL.

The chain carries TRBV6-1 and TRBJ2-1, with D perhaps matching TRBD1 (7 bases). This CDR3 is 17 amino acids long. Trimming took 9 bases from V and 5 from J, leaving 26 bases between them. The V gene's germline CDR1 is MNHNS and CDR2 SASEGT. CDR3 coding DNA: TGTGCCAGTAGGTGGAGGGACAGTCGAGCCTGGGACAATGAGCAGTTCTTC. Encoded protein: CASRWRDSRAWDNEQFF.

Regarding this clonotype: As the CDR3 is not closed by the conserved phenylalanine or tryptophan, this likely results from a read error. DNA of the CDR3: TGTGCCAGTAGTTACGGGTTGGGGGCAGGGTTAACAGATACGCAGTATCTT. This gives the protein CASSYGLGAGLTDTQYL. V usage is TRBV6-6 and J usage is TRBJ2-3; D is possibly TRBD1 (6 bases). Germline lookup yields CDR1 MNHNY and CDR2 SVGAGI (reference sequence). CDR3 size: 17 residues.

This clonotype occurred many times. V usage is TRBV4-1 and J usage is TRBJ2-1, with TRBD1 identical over 9 bases. V was clipped by 2 bases and J by 1 base; unmatched bases: 3. CDR3 size: 16 residues. Germline V gives CDR1 MGHRA, CDR2 YSYEKL. CDR3 region: CASSQLGTGSYNEQFF. In DNA, the CDR3 is TGCGCCAGCAGCCAACTTGGGACAGGGTCCTACAATGAGCAGTTCTTC.

A note on this clonotype: This CDR3 is missing its conserved last phenylalanine or tryptophan, likely due to a read error. The DNA is omitted, as the CDR3 cannot be located on it reliably, and the CDR3 follows TCRdb's listing. This rearrangement joins TRBV29-1 to TRBJ2-1; the table gives TRBD1 as D, unverified against the DNA. Ends included, the CDR3 has 14 residues. Germline-derived CDR1 and CDR2 are SQVTM and ANQGSEA. Here the CDR3 reads CSVLGQGVTNEEFS.

The CDR3 coding sequence is TGTGCCAGAAAGGGAGCGGGAGAGGGAAACATTCAGTACTTC. This codes for CARKGAGEGNIQYF. This chain joins TRBV12-3 or TRBV12-4 and TRBJ2-4, with 8 positions matching TRBD2. V gave up 9 bases and J gave up 6 bases; unmatched junction bases: 10. CDR3 length: 14 amino acids.

This clonotype was found many times. A junction end diverges from the germline sequence, so it may reflect a read error. The rearrangement joins TRBV5-4 to TRBJ2-5; tentatively, D is TRBD1 (6 bases). There are 15 residues in the CDR3. CDR1 and CDR2 (germline): SGHNT, YYREEE (reference sequence). CDR3 residues: CASSDATGPQGTQYF. The DNA for the CDR3 is TGTGCCAGCAGCGACGCGACAGGCCCCCAAGGGACCCAGTACTTC.

This clonotype was seen a single time. At one end the junction does not follow the germline gene, possibly because of a read error. This sequence joins TRBV11-1 and TRBJ2-4; 12 bases agree with TRBD2. Germline V lookup: CDR1 SGHAT, CDR2 FQDESV (reference sequence). The CDR3 loop spans 17 amino acids. DNA of the CDR3: TGTACCAGCAGCTTTCCAGGGACTAGCGGGGCCAAAAACATTCAGTACTTC. This sequence encodes CTSSFPGTSGAKNIQYF.

As to this clonotype: An end of the junction differs from the germline gene, which may be a read error. For the CDR3, the DNA is TGTGCCTGCAGCTCAGACAGCTATAATTCACCCCTCCACTTT. It translates to CACSSDSYNSPLHF. V and J are TRBV7-9 and TRBJ1-6; a weak D match, TRBD1 (5 bases). Germline lookup yields CDR1 SEHNR and CDR2 FQNEAQ (reference sequence). This CDR3 is built from 14 residues.

This clonotype occurred a few times. Here the CDR3 reads CASSQDRTGGYETQYF. CDR3 in DNA: TGTGCCAGCAGCCAAGATAGAACAGGGGGCTACGAGACCCAGTACTTC. The rearrangement links TRBV4-2 to TRBJ2-5; 9 nucleotides align to TRBD1. Germline values: CDR1 LGHNA, CDR2 YNFKEQ. The CDR3 sequence is 16 residues long. The V segment lost 0 bases and the J segment 5 bases; nucleotides outside the gene matches: 7.

The count of this clonotype is one. The junction and the germline gene differ at one end; a read error may be behind it. The chain combines TRBV6-1 with TRBJ2-3, with 11 bases fitting TRBD2. This CDR3 region has 18 residues. The germline CDR1 and CDR2 sequences are MNHNS and SASEGT. This CDR3 reads CSSSHYSPGLAVTETQYF. DNA of the CDR3: TGTTCCAGCAGCCACTACTCCCCGGGACTAGCGGTCACAGAAACGCAGTATTTT.

Details on this clonotype: Sequence at one end of the junction differs from germline and may be a read error. The rearrangement joins TRBV12-3 or TRBV12-4 to TRBJ1-6; D ambiguous. The CDR3 runs 12 residues. The CDR3 loop reads CTSSLKNSPLNF. The DNA of the CDR3 is TGTACCAGTAGTTTAAAGAATTCACCCCTCAACTTT.

The rearrangement joins TRBV6-1 to TRBJ2-7, with D possibly being TRBD2 (5 bases). There are 13 residues in the CDR3. CDR1 is MNHNS and CDR2 is SASEGT in the germline V gene. V was shortened by 2 bases and J by 7 bases, with 12 bases between the two germline ends. The CDR3 spells CASSEPGWEEQYF. CDR3 DNA sequence: TGTGCCAGCAGTGAACCGGGGTGGGAAGAGCAGTACTTC.

As to this clonotype: At one boundary the junction diverges from the germline segment, which might be a read error. The rearrangement links TRBV6-2 or TRBV6-3 to TRBJ2-7; D not resolved. CDR1 MNHEY and CDR2 SVGEGT come from the germline V gene. This CDR3 is built from 14 residues. The CDR3 DNA follows: TGTACCAGCAGTTACTCCTTCATCTCCTACGAGCAGTACTTC. This translates into CTSSYSFISYEQYF.

Concerning this clonotype: The CDR3 ends on some other residue instead of the conserved phenylalanine or tryptophan, so this is likely a read error. The DNA is left out, because the CDR3 cannot be placed on it with certainty; the CDR3 is given as TCRdb lists it. CDR3 in amino acids: CASSWPPGLAGGPASDTQYL. The chain recombines TRBV7-9 with TRBJ2-3; the table's D call of TRBD2 was not tested on the DNA. Inclusive of both ends, the CDR3 amounts to 20 amino acids. Germline V gene sequence: CDR1 SEHNR, CDR2 FQNEAQ (reference sequence).